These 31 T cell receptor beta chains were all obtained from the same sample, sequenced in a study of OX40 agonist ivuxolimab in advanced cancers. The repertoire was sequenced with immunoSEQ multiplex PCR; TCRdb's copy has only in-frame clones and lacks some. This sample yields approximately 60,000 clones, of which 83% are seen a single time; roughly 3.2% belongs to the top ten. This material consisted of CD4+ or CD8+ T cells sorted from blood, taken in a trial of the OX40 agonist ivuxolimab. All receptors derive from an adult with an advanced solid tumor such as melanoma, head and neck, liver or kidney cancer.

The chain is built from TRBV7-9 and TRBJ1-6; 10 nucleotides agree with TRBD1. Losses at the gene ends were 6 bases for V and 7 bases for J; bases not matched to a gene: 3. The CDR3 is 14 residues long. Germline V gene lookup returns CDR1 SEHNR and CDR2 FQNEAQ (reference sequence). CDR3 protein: CASRTGGLNSPLHF. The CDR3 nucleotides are TGTGCCAGCAGGACAGGGGGCTTGAATTCACCCCTCCACTTT.

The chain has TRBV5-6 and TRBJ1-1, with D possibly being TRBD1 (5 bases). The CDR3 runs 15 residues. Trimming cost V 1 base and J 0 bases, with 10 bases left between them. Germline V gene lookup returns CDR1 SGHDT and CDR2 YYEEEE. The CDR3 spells CASSLYGGMNTEAFF. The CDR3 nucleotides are TGTGCCAGCAGCTTGTACGGGGGGATGAACACTGAAGCTTTCTTT.

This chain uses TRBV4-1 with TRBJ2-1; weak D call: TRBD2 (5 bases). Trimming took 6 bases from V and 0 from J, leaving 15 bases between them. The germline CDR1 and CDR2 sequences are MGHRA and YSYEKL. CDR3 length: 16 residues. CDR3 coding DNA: TGCGCCAGCAGTACGAGCGGACGGAGCTCCTACAATGAGCAGTTCTTC. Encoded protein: CASSTSGRSSYNEQFF.

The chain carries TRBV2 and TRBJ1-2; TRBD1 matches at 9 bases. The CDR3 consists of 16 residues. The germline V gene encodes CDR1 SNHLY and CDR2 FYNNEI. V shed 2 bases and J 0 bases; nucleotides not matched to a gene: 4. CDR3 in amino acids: CASSESRTGANYGYTF. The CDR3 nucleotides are TGTGCCAGCAGTGAAAGTAGGACAGGGGCTAACTATGGCTACACCTTC.

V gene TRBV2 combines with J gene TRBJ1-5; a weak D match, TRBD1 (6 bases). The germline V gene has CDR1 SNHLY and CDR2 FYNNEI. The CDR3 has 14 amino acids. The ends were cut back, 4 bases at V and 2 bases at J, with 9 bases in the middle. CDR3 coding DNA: TGTGCCAGCAGTGCGGAGGGGGGCAATCAGCCCCAGCATTTT. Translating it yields CASSAEGGNQPQHF. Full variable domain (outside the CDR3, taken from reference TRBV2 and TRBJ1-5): EPEVTQTPSHQVTQMGQEVILRCVPISNHLYFYWYRQILGQKVEFLVSFYNNEISEKSEIFDDQFSVERPDGSNFTLKIRSTKLEDSAMYFCASSAEGGNQPQHFGDGTRLSIL.

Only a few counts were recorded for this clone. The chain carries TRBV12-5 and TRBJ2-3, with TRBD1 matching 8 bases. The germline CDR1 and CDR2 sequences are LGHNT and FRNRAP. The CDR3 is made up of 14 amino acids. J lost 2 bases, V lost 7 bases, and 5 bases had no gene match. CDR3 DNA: TGTGCTAGTGCCTCGGACAGGGCCACAGATACGCAGTATTTT. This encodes CASASDRATDTQYF.

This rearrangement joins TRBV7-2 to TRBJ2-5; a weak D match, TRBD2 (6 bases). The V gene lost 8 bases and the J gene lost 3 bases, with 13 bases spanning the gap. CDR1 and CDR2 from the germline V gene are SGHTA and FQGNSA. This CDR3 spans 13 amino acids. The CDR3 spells CASVRRGEETQYF. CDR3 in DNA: TGTGCCAGCGTCCGGAGGGGCGAAGAGACCCAGTACTTC.

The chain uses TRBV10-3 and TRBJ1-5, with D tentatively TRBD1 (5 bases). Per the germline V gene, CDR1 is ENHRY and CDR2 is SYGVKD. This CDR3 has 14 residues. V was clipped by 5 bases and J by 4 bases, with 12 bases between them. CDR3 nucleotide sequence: TGTGCCATCAGTAACGACGGGGGAAATCAGCCCCAGCATTTT. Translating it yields CAISNDGGNQPQHF.

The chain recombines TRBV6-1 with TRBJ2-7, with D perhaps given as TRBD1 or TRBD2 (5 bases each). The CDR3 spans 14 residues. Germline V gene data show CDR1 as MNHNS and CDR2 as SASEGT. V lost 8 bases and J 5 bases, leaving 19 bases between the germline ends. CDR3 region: CASDGTSGLHEQYF. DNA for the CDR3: TGTGCCAGCGACGGGACGTCAGGCCTCCACGAGCAGTACTTC.

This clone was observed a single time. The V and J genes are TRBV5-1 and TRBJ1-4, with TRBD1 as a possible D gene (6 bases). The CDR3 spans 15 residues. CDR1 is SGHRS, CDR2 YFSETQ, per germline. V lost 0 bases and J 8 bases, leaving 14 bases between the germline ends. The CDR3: CASSLEGGGWEKLFF. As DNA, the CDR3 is TGCGCCAGCAGCTTGGAAGGGGGTGGTTGGGAAAAACTGTTTTTT.

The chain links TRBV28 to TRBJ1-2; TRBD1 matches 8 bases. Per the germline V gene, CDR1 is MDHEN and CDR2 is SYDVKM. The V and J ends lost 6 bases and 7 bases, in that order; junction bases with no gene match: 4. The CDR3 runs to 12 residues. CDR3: CASRETGAGYTF. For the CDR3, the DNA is TGTGCCAGCAGAGAGACAGGGGCTGGCTACACCTTC.

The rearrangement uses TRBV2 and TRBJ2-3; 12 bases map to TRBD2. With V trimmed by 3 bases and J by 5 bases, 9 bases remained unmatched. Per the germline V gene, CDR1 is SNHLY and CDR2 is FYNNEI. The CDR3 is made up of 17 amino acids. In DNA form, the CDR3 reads TGTGCCAGCAGTGATCGGTCTAGCGGGAGGGCCATAGATACGCAGTATTTT. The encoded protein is CASSDRSSGRAIDTQYF.

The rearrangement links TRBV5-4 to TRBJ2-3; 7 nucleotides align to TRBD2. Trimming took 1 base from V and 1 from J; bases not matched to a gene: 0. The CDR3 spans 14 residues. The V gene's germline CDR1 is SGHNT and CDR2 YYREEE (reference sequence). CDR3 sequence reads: CASSLRGGTDTQYF. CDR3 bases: TGTGCCAGCAGCTTGCGGGGGGGCACAGATACGCAGTATTTT.

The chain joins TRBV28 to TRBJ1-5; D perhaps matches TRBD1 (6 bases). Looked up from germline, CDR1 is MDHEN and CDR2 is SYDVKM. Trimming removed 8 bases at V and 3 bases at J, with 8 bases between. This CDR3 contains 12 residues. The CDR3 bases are TGTGCCAGCCGACAGGCCAATCAGCCCCAGCATTTT. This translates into CASRQANQPQHF.

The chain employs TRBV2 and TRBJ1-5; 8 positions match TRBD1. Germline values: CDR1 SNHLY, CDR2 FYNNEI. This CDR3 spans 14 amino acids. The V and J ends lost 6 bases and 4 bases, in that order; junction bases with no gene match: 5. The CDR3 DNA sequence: TGTGCCAGCAGCATACAGGGGGGGAATCAGCCCCAGCATTTT. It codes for CASSIQGGNQPQHF.

CDR3 loop: CASSSLAGGPDTQYF. In DNA, the CDR3 is TGTGCCAGCAGTTCTCTAGCGGGAGGGCCAGATACGCAGTATTTT. The V gene is TRBV6-4, the J gene TRBJ2-3, with TRBD2 identical over 12 bases. The J segment lost 4 bases and the V segment lost 5 bases, leaving 4 bases of the junction unmatched. The CDR3 is 15 residues long. Germline V gives CDR1 MRHNA, CDR2 SNTAGT.

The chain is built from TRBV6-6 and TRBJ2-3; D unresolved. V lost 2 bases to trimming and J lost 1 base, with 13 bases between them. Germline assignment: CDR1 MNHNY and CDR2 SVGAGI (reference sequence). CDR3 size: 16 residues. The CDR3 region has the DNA TGTGCCAGCAGTTACGGCCTTGGATCCCGCACAGATACGCAGTATTTT. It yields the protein CASSYGLGSRTDTQYF.

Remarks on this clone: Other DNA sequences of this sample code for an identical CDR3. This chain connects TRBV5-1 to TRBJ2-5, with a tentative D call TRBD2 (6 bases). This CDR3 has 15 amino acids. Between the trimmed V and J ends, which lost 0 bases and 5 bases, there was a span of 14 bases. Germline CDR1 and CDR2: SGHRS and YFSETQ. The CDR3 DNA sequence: TGCGCCAGCAGCTTGGGTAGCCTGGCGGGGGAGACCCAGTACTTC. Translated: CASSLGSLAGETQYF.

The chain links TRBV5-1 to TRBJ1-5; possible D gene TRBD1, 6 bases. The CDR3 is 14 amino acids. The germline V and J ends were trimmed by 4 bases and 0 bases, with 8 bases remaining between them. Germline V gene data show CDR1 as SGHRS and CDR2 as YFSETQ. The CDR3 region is CASSEGGSNQPQHF. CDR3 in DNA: TGCGCCAGCAGCGAGGGGGGTAGCAATCAGCCCCAGCATTTT.

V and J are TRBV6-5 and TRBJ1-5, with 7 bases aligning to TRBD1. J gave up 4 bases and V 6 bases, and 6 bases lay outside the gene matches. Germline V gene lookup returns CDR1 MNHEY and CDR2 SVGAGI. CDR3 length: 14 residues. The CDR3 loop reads CASRQDRANQPQHF. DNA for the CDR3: TGTGCCAGCAGACAAGACAGGGCTAATCAGCCCCAGCATTTT.

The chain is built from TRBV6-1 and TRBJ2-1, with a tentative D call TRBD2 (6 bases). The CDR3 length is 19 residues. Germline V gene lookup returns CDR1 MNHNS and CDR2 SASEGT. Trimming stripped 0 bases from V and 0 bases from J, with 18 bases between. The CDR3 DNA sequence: TGTGCCAGCAGTGAAGCGCAAGGATTTGCGGGGCCCTCCTACAATGAGCAGTTCTTC. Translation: CASSEAQGFAGPSYNEQFF.

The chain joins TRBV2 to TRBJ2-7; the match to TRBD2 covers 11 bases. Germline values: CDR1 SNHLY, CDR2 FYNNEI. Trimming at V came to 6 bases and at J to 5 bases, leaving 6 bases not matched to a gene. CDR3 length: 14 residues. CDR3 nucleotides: TGTGCCAGCAGGCGGCTAGCGGGAGGCAACGAGCAGTACTTC. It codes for CASRRLAGGNEQYF.

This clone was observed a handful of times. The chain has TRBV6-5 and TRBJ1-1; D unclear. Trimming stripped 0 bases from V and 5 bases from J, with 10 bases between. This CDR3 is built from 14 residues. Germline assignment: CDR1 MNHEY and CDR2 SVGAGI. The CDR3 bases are TGTGCCAGCAGTTACTCGACTCCGGCGACTGAAGCTTTCTTT. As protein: CASSYSTPATEAFF.

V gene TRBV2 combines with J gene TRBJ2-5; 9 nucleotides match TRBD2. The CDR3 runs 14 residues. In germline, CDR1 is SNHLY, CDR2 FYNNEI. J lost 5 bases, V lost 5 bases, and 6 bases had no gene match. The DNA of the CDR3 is TGTGCCAGCAGTCCGCGGGAGGGCGGCGAGACCCAGTACTTC. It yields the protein CASSPREGGETQYF.

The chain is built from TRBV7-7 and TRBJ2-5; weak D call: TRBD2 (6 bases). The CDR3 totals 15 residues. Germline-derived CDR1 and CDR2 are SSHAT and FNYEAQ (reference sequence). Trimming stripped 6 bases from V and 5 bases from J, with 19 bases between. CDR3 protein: CASRPIGGGMETQYF. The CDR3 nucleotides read TGTGCCAGCAGACCCATTGGTGGAGGGATGGAGACCCAGTACTTC.

DNA for the CDR3: TGTGCCAGCAGTGCGTGGATCAAGTACGAGCAGTACTTC. This codes for CASSAWIKYEQYF. This sequence joins TRBV6-5 and TRBJ2-7, with D unresolved. Germline assignment: CDR1 MNHEY and CDR2 SVGAGI. The CDR3 has 13 amino acids. The germline V and J ends were trimmed by 5 bases and 4 bases, with 12 bases remaining between them.

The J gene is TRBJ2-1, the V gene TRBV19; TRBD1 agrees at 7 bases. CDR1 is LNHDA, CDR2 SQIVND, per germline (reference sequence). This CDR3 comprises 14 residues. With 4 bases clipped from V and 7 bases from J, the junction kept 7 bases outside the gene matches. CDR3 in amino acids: CASSNGRGINEQFF. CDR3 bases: TGTGCCAGTAGTAATGGCAGGGGGATTAATGAGCAGTTCTTC.

DNA of the CDR3: TGTGCCAGCAGCTTGGCACCGGGACCCTACGTCGGGGATGAGCAGTTCTTC. Translation gives CASSLAPGPYVGDEQFF. The J gene is TRBJ2-1, the V gene TRBV5-7, with D perhaps being TRBD1 or TRBD2 (5 bases each). TRBV5-7 is sorted into the ORF group, with uncertain function. V was trimmed by 0 bases and J by 8 bases, leaving 21 bases between them. The CDR3 runs 17 residues.

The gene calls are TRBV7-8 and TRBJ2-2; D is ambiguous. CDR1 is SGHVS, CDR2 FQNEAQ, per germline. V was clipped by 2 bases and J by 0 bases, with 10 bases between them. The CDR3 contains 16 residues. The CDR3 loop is CASSLQSVSNTGELFF. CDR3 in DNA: TGTGCCAGCAGCTTACAATCGGTTTCGAACACCGGGGAGCTGTTTTTT.

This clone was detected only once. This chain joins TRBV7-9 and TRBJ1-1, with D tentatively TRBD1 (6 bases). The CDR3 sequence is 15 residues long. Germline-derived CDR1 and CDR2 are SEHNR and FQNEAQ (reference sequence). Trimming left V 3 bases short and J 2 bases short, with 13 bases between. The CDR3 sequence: CASSFPSTGNTEAFF. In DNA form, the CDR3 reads TGTGCCAGCAGCTTCCCCTCGACAGGCAACACTGAAGCTTTCTTT.

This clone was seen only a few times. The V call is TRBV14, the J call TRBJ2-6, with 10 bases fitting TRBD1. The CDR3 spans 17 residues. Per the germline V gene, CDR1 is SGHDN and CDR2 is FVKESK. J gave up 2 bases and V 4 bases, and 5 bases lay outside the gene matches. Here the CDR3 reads CASSPGQGIPGANVLTF. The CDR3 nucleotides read TGTGCCAGCAGCCCGGGACAGGGGATCCCTGGGGCCAACGTCCTGACTTTC.